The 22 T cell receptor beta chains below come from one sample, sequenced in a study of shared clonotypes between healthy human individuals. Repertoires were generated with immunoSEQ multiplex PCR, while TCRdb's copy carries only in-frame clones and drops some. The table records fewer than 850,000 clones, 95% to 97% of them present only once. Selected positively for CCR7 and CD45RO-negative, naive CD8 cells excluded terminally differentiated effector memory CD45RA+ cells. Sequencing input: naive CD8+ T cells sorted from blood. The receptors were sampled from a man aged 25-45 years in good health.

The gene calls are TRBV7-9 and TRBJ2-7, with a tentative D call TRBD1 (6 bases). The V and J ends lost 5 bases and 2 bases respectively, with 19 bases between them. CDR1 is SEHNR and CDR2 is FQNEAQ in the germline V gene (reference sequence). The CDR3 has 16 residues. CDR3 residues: CASSAAGAGKAYEQYF. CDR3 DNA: TGTGCCAGCAGCGCAGCAGGGGCAGGCAAGGCCTACGAGCAGTACTTC.

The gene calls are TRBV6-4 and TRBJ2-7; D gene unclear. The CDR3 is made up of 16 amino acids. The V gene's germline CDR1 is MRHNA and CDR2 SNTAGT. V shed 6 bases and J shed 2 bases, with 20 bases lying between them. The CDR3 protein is CASSNYHERRTYEQYF. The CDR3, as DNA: TGTGCCAGCAGCAACTATCATGAGAGGCGAACCTACGAGCAGTACTTC.

CDR3: CASSRVTGELFF. CDR3 coding DNA: TGTGCCAGCTCGCGGGTCACCGGGGAGCTGTTTTTT. This chain connects TRBV27 to TRBJ2-2, with a weak D call TRBD2 (5 bases). The CDR3 runs to 12 residues. The V gene lost 8 bases and the J gene lost 4 bases, with 8 bases spanning the gap. Germline V gene sequence: CDR1 MNHEY, CDR2 SMNVEV (reference sequence).

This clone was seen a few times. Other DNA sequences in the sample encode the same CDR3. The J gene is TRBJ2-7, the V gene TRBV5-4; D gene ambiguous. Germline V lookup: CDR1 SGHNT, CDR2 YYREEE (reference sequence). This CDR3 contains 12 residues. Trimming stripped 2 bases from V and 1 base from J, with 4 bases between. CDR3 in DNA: TGTGCCAGCAGCTTTGGGTCCTACGAGCAGTACTTC. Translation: CASSFGSYEQYF.

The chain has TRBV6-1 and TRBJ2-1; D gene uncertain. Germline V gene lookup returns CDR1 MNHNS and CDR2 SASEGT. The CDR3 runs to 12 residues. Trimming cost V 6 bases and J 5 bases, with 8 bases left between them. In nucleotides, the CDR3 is TGTGCCAGCAGCCCTACGAACAATGAGCAGTTCTTC. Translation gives CASSPTNNEQFF.

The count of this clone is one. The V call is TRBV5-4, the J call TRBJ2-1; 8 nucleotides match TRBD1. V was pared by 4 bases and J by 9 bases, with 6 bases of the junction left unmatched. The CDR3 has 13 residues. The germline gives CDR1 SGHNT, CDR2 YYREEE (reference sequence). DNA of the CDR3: TGTGCCAGCAGCCTCAGGACAGGGCCTGAGCAGTTCTTC. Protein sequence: CASSLRTGPEQFF. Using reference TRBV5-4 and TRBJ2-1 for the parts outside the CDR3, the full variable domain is ETGVTQSPTHLIKTRGQQVTLRCSSQSGHNTVSWYQQALGQGPQFIFQYYREEENGRGNFPPRFSGLQFPNYSSELNVNALELDDSALYLCASSLRTGPEQFFGPGTRLTVL.

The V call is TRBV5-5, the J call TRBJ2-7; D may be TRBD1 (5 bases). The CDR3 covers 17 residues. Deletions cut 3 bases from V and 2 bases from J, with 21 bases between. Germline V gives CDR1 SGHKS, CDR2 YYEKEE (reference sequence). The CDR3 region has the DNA TGTGCCAGCAGCTCTATCTTTGAGACAGAACCAACCTACGAGCAGTACTTC. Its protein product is CASSSIFETEPTYEQYF. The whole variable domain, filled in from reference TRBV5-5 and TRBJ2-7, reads DAGVTQSPTHLIKTRGQQVTLRCSPISGHKSVSWYQQVLGQGPQFIFQYYEKEERGRGNFPDRFSARQFPNYSSELNVNALLLGDSALYLCASSSIFETEPTYEQYFGPGTRLTVT.

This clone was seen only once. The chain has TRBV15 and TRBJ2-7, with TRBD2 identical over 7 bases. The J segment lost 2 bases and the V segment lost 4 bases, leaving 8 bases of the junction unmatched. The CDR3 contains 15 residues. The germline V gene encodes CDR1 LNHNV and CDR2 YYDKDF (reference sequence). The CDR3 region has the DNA TGTGCCACCAGCACTTCACCGGGACTACCCTACGAGCAGTACTTC. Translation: CATSTSPGLPYEQYF.

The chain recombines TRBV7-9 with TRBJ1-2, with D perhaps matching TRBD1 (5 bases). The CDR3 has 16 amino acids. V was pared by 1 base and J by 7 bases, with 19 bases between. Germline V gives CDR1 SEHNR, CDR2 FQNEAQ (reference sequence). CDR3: CASSLDETFLGAGYTF. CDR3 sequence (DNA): TGTGCCAGCAGCTTAGACGAGACATTCCTAGGGGCTGGCTACACCTTC.

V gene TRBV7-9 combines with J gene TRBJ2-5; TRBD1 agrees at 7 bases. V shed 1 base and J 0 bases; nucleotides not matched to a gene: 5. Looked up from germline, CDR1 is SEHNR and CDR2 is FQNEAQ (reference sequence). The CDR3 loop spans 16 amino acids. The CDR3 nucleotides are TGTGCCAGCAGCTTAGTAGGTACAGGGGACCAAGAGACCCAGTACTTC. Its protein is CASSLVGTGDQETQYF.

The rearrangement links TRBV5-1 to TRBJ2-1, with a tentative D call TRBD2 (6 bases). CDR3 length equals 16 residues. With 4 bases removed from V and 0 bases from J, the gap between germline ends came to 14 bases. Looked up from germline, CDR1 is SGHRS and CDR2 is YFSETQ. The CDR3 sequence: CASSVGIGSSYNEQFF. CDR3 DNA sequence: TGCGCCAGCAGCGTTGGGATCGGGAGCTCCTACAATGAGCAGTTCTTC.

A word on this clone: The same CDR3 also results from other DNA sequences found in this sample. CDR3 sequence: CASSPTGNTEAFF. CDR3 nucleotide sequence: TGTGCCAGCAGCCCCACAGGGAACACTGAAGCTTTCTTT. The V call is TRBV7-9, the J call TRBJ1-1, with D perhaps TRBD1 (5 bases). The germline V gene encodes CDR1 SEHNR and CDR2 FQNEAQ (reference sequence). V shed 5 bases and J shed 1 base, with 8 bases lying between them. The length of the CDR3 is 13 residues.

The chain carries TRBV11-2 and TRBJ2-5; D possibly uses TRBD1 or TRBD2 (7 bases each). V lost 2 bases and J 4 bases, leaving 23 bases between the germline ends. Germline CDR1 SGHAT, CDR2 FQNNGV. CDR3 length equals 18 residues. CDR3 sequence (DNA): TGTGCCAGCAGCTTAAGCCCTCGAGCGGGACAGTTAATAGAGACCCAGTACTTC. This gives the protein CASSLSPRAGQLIETQYF.

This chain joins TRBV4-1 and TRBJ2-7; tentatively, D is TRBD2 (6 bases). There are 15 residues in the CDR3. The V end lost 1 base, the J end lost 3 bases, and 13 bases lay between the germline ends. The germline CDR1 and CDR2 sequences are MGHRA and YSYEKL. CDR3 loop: CASSQGLGTVYEQYF. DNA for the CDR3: TGCGCCAGCAGCCAAGGACTCGGGACTGTCTACGAGCAGTACTTC.

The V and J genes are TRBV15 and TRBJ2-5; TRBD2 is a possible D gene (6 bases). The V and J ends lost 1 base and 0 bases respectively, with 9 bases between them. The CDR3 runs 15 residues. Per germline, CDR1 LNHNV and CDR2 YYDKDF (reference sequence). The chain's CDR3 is CATSRGSGDQETQYF. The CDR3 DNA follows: TGTGCCACCAGCAGAGGGTCGGGGGACCAAGAGACCCAGTACTTC.

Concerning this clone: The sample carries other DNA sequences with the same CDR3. Here the CDR3 reads CASSLSWDEQYF. CDR3 DNA: TGTGCCAGCAGCTTAAGCTGGGACGAGCAGTACTTC. This chain connects TRBV7-9 to TRBJ2-7; D remains ambiguous. Trimming shortened V by 2 bases and J by 5 bases, and 7 bases separated the two germline ends. CDR1 is SEHNR, CDR2 FQNEAQ, per germline (reference sequence). This CDR3 region has 12 residues.

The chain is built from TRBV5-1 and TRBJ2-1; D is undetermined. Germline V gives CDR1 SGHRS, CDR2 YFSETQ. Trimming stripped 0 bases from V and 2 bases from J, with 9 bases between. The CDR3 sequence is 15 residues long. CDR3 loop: CASSLGPSTYNEQFF. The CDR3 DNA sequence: TGCGCCAGCAGCTTGGGTCCTTCAACCTACAATGAGCAGTTCTTC.

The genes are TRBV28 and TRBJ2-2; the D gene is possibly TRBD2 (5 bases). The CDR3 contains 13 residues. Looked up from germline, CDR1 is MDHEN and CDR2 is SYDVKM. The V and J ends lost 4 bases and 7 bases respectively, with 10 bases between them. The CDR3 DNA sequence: TGTGCCAGCAGTTGGGAGCGGAGCGGGGAGCTGTTTTTT. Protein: CASSWERSGELFF.

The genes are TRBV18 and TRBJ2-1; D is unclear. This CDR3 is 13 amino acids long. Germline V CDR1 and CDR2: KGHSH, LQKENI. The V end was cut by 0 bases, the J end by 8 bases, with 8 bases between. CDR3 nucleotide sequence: TGTGCCAGCTCACCACCGACGCGCGATGAGCAGTTCTTC. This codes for CASSPPTRDEQFF.

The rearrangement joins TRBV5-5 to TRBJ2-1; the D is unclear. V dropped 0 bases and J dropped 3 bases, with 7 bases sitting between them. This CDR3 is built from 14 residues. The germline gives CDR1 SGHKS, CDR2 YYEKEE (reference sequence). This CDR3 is CASSLAALYNEQFF. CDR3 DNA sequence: TGTGCCAGCAGCTTGGCCGCACTCTACAATGAGCAGTTCTTC.

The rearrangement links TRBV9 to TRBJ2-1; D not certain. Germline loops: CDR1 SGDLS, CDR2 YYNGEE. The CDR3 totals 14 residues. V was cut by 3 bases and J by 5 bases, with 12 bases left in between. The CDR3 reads CASSALVRDNEQFF. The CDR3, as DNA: TGTGCCAGCAGCGCCCTTGTTAGGGACAATGAGCAGTTCTTC.

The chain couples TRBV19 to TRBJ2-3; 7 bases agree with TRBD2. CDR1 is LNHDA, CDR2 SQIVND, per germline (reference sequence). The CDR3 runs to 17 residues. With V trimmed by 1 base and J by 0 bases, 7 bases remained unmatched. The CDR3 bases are TGTGCCAGTAGTATAGCTCCTAGCGGAAGAAGCACAGATACGCAGTATTTT. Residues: CASSIAPSGRSTDTQYF.